These 9 T cell receptor beta chains were sequenced from one sample in a study of blood T cells in healthy people across ages. A sample-barcoded 5' primer and a J-beta primer mix were used in a second PCR of about 6 to 12 cycles. One entry per CDR3 protein results from TCRdb running MiXCR on the 5' RACE reads. The repertoire holds approximately 800,000 distinct CDR3 sequences, with roughly 26% as singletons. These data were also filed under a second study, of T cells of mothers and their children.

Sequencing was performed on blood. All receptors derive from a boy aged 5-17 years in good health.

This clonotype was detected a few times. One junction end does not reproduce the germline sequence, and a read error may be involved. The chain is built from TRBV10-3 and TRBJ2-1; a weak D match, TRBD2 (6 bases). Germline assignment: CDR1 ENHRY and CDR2 SYGVKD. The CDR3 sequence is 12 residues long. CDR3 amino acids: CAISGPGDGKYF. CDR3 in DNA: TGTGCCATCAGTGGTCCGGGGGACGGAAAGTACTTC.

The chain links TRBV6-5 to TRBJ2-1; TRBD2 agrees at 13 bases. The V and J ends lost 6 bases and 9 bases, in that order; junction bases with no gene match: 5. CDR3 length: 14 amino acids. Germline assignment: CDR1 MNHEY and CDR2 SVGAGI. CDR3 sequence reads: CASSWTSGSVEQFF. The CDR3 region has the DNA TGTGCCAGCAGCTGGACTAGCGGGAGTGTTGAGCAGTTCTTC.

The chain combines TRBV24-1 with TRBJ1-2; D is unclear. V gave up 5 bases and J gave up 0 bases, with 21 bases separating them. The germline V gene encodes CDR1 KGHDR and CDR2 SFDVKD. This CDR3 spans 18 amino acids. The chain's CDR3 is CATSAYVVRSRTNYGYTF. The CDR3 DNA sequence: TGTGCCACCAGTGCCTACGTGGTGAGGTCGCGTACTAACTATGGCTACACCTTC.

The chain employs TRBV6-5 and TRBJ2-1; 10 bases map to TRBD2. V shed 0 bases and J 2 bases; nucleotides not matched to a gene: 1. This CDR3 has 16 residues. Germline CDR1 reads MNHEY; CDR2 reads SVGAGI. In DNA form, the CDR3 reads TGTGCCAGCAGTTACTCGGGACTAGCGCCCTACAATGAGCAGTTCTTC. Its translation is CASSYSGLAPYNEQFF.

This clonotype was observed a few times. The V call is TRBV29-1, the J call TRBJ2-5; 7 bases fit TRBD1. V lost 7 bases and J lost 7; bases outside the gene matches: 9. Germline V lookup: CDR1 SQVTM, CDR2 ANQGSEA. CDR3 size: 12 residues. The CDR3 DNA sequence: TGCAGCGCTGATGACAGGGCGCTGACCCAGTACTTC. Protein sequence: CSADDRALTQYF.

This clonotype has more than one count but fewer than ten. This sequence joins TRBV28 and TRBJ2-5, with a weak D call TRBD2 (5 bases). V gave up 3 bases and J gave up 2 bases, with 16 bases separating them. The CDR3 consists of 16 residues. Germline-derived CDR1 and CDR2 are MDHEN and SYDVKM. In DNA form, the CDR3 reads TGTGCCAGCAGTTTCGAGACCGGACTGTCTCAAGAGACCCAGTACTTC. Encoded protein: CASSFETGLSQETQYF.

A remark on this clonotype: The junction differs from germline at one of its ends, possibly a read error. The chain is built from TRBV7-9 and TRBJ2-7; no definite D call. This CDR3 contains 14 residues. CDR1 is SEHNR, CDR2 FQNEAQ, per germline (reference sequence). CDR3 protein: CASSLEAASYEQYF. The CDR3, as DNA: TGTGCCAGCAGCTTAGAGGCAGCCTCCTACGAGCAATACTTC.

The rearrangement links TRBV3-1 to TRBJ2-3; D tentatively fits TRBD1 or TRBD2 (5 bases each). The germline gives CDR1 LGHDT, CDR2 YNNKEL (reference sequence). The V end was cut by 2 bases, the J end by 6 bases, with 12 bases between. CDR3 size: 14 residues. This CDR3 reads CASSQSPGLDTQYF. DNA of the CDR3: TGTGCCAGCAGCCAAAGTCCGGGGCTGGATACGCAGTATTTT.

This clonotype appeared a few times. The V and J genes are TRBV6-5 and TRBJ1-5; tentative D call: TRBD1 (5 bases). The CDR3 sequence is 14 residues long. Trimming stripped 5 bases from V and 6 bases from J, with 14 bases between. Germline loops: CDR1 MNHEY, CDR2 SVGAGI. The CDR3 DNA reads TGTGCCAGCAGTCCTAATCAGGGTACTCAGCCCCAGCATTTT. Its protein is CASSPNQGTQPQHF.